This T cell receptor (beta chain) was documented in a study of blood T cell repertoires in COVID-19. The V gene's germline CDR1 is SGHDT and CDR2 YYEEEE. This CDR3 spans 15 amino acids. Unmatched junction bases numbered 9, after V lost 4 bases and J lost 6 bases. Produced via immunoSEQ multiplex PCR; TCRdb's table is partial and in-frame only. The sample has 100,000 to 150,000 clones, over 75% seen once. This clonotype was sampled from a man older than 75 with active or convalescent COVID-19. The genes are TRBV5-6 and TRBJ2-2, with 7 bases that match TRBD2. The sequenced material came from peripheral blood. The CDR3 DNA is TGTGCCAGCAGCCTGACGGGAGGTAGGGCCGGGGAGCTGTTTTTT. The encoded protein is CASSLTGGRAGELFF. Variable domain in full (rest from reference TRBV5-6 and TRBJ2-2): DAGVTQSPTHLIKTRGQQVTLRCSPKSGHDTVSWYQQALGQGPQFIFQYYEEEERQRGNFPDRFSGHQFPNYSSELNVNALLLGDSALYLCASSLTGGRAGELFFGEGSRLTVL.